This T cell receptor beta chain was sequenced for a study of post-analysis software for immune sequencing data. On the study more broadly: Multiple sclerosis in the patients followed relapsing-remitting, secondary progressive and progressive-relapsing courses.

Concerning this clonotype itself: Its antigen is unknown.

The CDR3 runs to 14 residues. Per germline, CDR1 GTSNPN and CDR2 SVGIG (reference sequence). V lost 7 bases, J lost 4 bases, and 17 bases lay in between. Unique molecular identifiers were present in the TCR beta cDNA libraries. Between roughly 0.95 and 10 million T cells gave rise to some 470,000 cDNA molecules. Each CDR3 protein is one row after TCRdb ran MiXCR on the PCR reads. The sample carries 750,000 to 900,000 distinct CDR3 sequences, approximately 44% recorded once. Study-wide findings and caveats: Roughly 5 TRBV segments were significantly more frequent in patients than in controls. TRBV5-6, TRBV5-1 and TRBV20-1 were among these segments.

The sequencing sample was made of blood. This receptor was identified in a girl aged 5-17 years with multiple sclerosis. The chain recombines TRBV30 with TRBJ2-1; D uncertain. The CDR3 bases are TGTGCCTTTAAGGACCCTTCCTCATACAATGAGCAGTTCTTC. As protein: CAFKDPSSYNEQFF.